What follows are 18 T cell receptor beta chains derived from one specimen sequenced in a study of response to subunit inactivated influenza vaccine (dated by TCRdb to the late 2010s). Receptor libraries were prepared by RT-PCR. Data came from an Illumina HiSeq 2500. TCRdb applied fastp at Q25 and MiXCR to the public reads, then kept only in-frame beta chains. CDR3 protein sequences are deduplicated, and each keeps its most common genes and DNA. In all, the sample holds a few hundred thousand distinct CDR3 sequences, and 21% of those were seen once. The ten largest clones add up to 10% of the sample. The source was PBMCs from blood, collected approximately 22 months after vaccination. These receptors came from a man between 50 and 69 years old who received an inactivated influenza vaccine. Donor details come from another sample of the same person, matched by shared clones.

This chain connects TRBV9 to TRBJ2-3, with TRBD2 identical over 12 bases. CDR1 and CDR2 from the germline V gene are SGDLS and YYNGEE. Unmatched junction bases numbered 14, after V lost 5 bases and J lost 1 base. The CDR3 has 19 amino acids. Here the CDR3 reads CASSSGLAGPFLGTDTQYF. The DNA of the CDR3 is TGTGCCAGCAGTTCCGGACTAGCGGGACCCTTCCTGGGCACAGATACGCAGTATTTT.

V usage is TRBV7-2 and J usage is TRBJ1-3; 7 nucleotides agree with TRBD1. The CDR3 loop spans 13 amino acids. Germline CDR1 and CDR2: SGHTA and FQGNSA. With V trimmed by 5 bases and J by 5 bases, 3 bases remained unmatched. In DNA, the CDR3 is TGTGCCAGCAGCGAACAGGGGAGAAACACCATATATTTT. This codes for CASSEQGRNTIYF.

A remark on this clonotype: Since no conserved phenylalanine or tryptophan closes the CDR3, a read error is the likely cause. The DNA is left out, because the CDR3 cannot be placed on it with certainty; the CDR3 is given as TCRdb lists it. V gene TRBV5-1 combines with J gene TRBJ1-2. The CDR3 has 13 residues if both end residues are counted. Germline V gene data show CDR1 as SGHRS and CDR2 as YFSETQ. CDR3 sequence reads: CASGSGTIYGYTI.

The chain uses TRBV5-5 and TRBJ2-2; D is possibly TRBD1 (6 bases). Trimming removed 4 bases from V and 5 bases from J, with 12 bases in between. Germline V gene data show CDR1 as SGHKS and CDR2 as YYEKEE (reference sequence). The CDR3 sequence is 14 residues long. CDR3 region: CASSPGDITGELFF. The CDR3 DNA is TGTGCCAGCAGCCCCGGGGACATAACCGGGGAGCTGTTTTTT. The full variable domain, with the rest looked up from reference TRBV5-5 and TRBJ2-2, is DAGVTQSPTHLIKTRGQQVTLRCSPISGHKSVSWYQQVLGQGPQFIFQYYEKEERGRGNFPDRFSARQFPNYSSELNVNALLLGDSALYLCASSPGDITGELFFGEGSRLTVL.

The chain is built from TRBV4-3 and TRBJ2-7; D unresolved. The V end lost 0 bases, the J end lost 2 bases, and 11 bases lay between the germline ends. Germline CDR1 and CDR2: LGHNA and YSLEER. The CDR3 consists of 15 residues. CDR3 residues: CASSQESGWTYEQYF. The CDR3 DNA is TGCGCCAGCAGCCAAGAAAGTGGCTGGACCTACGAGCAGTACTTC.

The CDR3 nucleotides are TGTGCCAGCAGACTTAGCGGGAGTTACTACAATGAGCAGTTCTTC. Translation gives CASRLSGSYYNEQFF. The V gene is TRBV6-2 or TRBV6-3, the J gene TRBJ2-1; 9 nucleotides line up with TRBD2. Per germline, CDR1 MNHEY and CDR2 SVGEGT. This CDR3 contains 15 residues. The junction had 6 bases not matched to a gene; V was cut back by 6 bases and J by 3 bases.

The genes are TRBV7-9 and TRBJ2-5, with no clear D. Per the germline V gene, CDR1 is SEHNR and CDR2 is FQNEAQ (reference sequence). The V and J ends lost 4 bases and 7 bases respectively, with 10 bases between them. There are 12 residues in the CDR3. The CDR3, as DNA: TGTGCCAGCAGCTCCCCGAAGTGGACCCAGTACTTC. Translating gives CASSSPKWTQYF.

The table lists this clonotype with a few counts. This chain joins TRBV7-8 and TRBJ1-5; 8 bases are a match to TRBD1. Germline loops: CDR1 SGHVS, CDR2 FQNEAQ. V trimming: 5 bases; J trimming: 8 bases; junction bases outside the gene matches: 8. This CDR3 contains 14 residues. CDR3 nucleotides: TGTGCCAGCAGCGTAACCAGGGGGCAGGAGCCCCAGCATTTT. Translating it yields CASSVTRGQEPQHF.

The V call is TRBV10-3, the J call TRBJ2-2; D is uncertain. Germline loops: CDR1 ENHRY, CDR2 SYGVKD. This CDR3 comprises 13 residues. Deletions cut 2 bases from V and 4 bases from J, with 5 bases between. For the CDR3, the DNA is TGTGCCATCAGTGAGGACCCCACCGGGGAGCTGTTTTTT. Its translation is CAISEDPTGELFF.

A few counts support this clonotype. The genes are TRBV3-1 and TRBJ1-1; D not resolved. CDR1 is LGHDT, CDR2 YNNKEL, per germline (reference sequence). The CDR3 loop spans 13 amino acids. The V end was cut by 1 base, the J end by 8 bases, with 11 bases between. In nucleotides, the CDR3 is TGTGCCAGCAGCCAAGCCTTTACCGCCGAAGCTTTCTTT. Its translation: CASSQAFTAEAFF.

This clonotype occurred many times. The genes are TRBV4-2 and TRBJ2-7; D ambiguous. The germline V and J ends were trimmed by 0 bases and 3 bases, with 21 bases remaining between them. The CDR3 spans 18 residues. The germline V gene has CDR1 LGHNA and CDR2 YNFKEQ. This CDR3 reads CASSQDPTIPAPYYEQYF. CDR3 sequence (DNA): TGTGCCAGCAGCCAAGACCCGACCATTCCAGCGCCATACTACGAGCAGTACTTC.

This chain connects TRBV20-1 to TRBJ2-2; perhaps TRBD2 as D (5 bases). V lost 3 bases and J lost 0, with 20 bases in between. The germline gives CDR1 DFQATT, CDR2 SNEGSKA (reference sequence). There are 18 residues in the CDR3. DNA for the CDR3: TGCAGTGCTAGTCAAAGGACTGGATCGTTAGCGAACACCGGGGAGCTGTTTTTT. Translated, it gives CSASQRTGSLANTGELFF.

This clonotype came up a few times. The rearrangement joins TRBV20-1 to TRBJ1-5, with D possibly TRBD1 on 6 matching bases. The V and J ends lost 0 bases and 7 bases respectively, with 13 bases between them. CDR1 and CDR2 (germline): DFQATT, SNEGSKA (reference sequence). The CDR3 is 14 residues long. The CDR3, as DNA: TGCAGTGCTAGAGATGAAAGGGGGGGACAGCCCCAGCATTTT. It specifies CSARDERGGQPQHF.

The V call is TRBV4-1, the J call TRBJ2-3; TRBD1 aligns across 8 bases. Unmatched junction bases numbered 9, after V lost 4 bases and J lost 6 bases. Germline assignment: CDR1 MGHRA and CDR2 YSYEKL. The CDR3 consists of 15 residues. CDR3 residues: CASSPRPTGVDTQYF. Written as DNA, the CDR3 is TGCGCCAGCAGCCCCCGACCGACAGGGGTGGATACGCAGTATTTT.

This chain uses TRBV5-6 with TRBJ1-1, with D unresolved. Trimming pared 2 bases from V and 8 bases from J, leaving 7 bases between. Germline V CDR1 and CDR2: SGHDT, YYEEEE. The CDR3 covers 11 residues. In DNA form, the CDR3 reads TGTGCCAGCAGCTTCTTGGGGGAAGCTTTCTTT. Translated, it gives CASSFLGEAFF. Full variable domain (rest looked up from reference TRBV5-6 and TRBJ1-1): DAGVTQSPTHLIKTRGQQVTLRCSPKSGHDTVSWYQQALGQGPQFIFQYYEEEERQRGNFPDRFSGHQFPNYSSELNVNALLLGDSALYLCASSFLGEAFFGQGTRLTVV.

The chain carries TRBV28 and TRBJ2-2, with D perhaps TRBD1 (6 bases). The V and J ends lost 3 bases and 4 bases respectively, with 15 bases between them. Germline V CDR1 and CDR2: MDHEN, SYDVKM. There are 16 residues in the CDR3. DNA of the CDR3: TGTGCCAGCAGTTTGTCATTGGGGGCAGGCACCGGGGAGCTGTTTTTT. It encodes CASSLSLGAGTGELFF.

This clonotype was recorded a few times. The V call is TRBV6-2 or TRBV6-3, the J call TRBJ1-1, with 7 bases fitting TRBD1. CDR3 length: 16 amino acids. J lost 3 bases, V lost 6 bases, and 13 bases had no gene match. CDR1 is MNHEY, CDR2 SVGEGT, per germline. CDR3 nucleotide sequence: TGTGCCAGCAGCCCAAACAAAAGGGGGCCGGACACTGAAGCTTTCTTT. It encodes CASSPNKRGPDTEAFF.

V is TRBV4-2 and J is TRBJ1-1; D unresolved. Per germline, CDR1 LGHNA and CDR2 YNFKEQ. The CDR3 loop spans 15 amino acids. Trimming removed 0 bases at V and 1 base at J, with 9 bases between. CDR3 residues: CASSQDSWANTEAFF. CDR3 sequence (DNA): TGTGCCAGCAGCCAAGATAGTTGGGCGAACACTGAAGCTTTCTTT.